The clone carrying this TCR beta chain was seen just once. The target antigen is unknown. J was trimmed by 2 bases and V by 0 bases; bases with no gene match: 5. CDR1 SGDLS and CDR2 YYNGEE come from the germline V gene. This CDR3 has 19 amino acids. TCRdb's copy holds only in-frame clones and misses some; the assay was immunoSEQ multiplex PCR. The sample carries approximately 160,000 clones, around 96% recorded once. This entry belongs to a study of cytomegalovirus exposure and HLA in healthy donors. Study-wide findings and caveats: A later analysis found first-cohort TCR clusters tended to co-occur in the 90 to 150 validation repertoires. Both high specificity and high sensitivity reportedly marked the classifier's diagnosis of cytomegalovirus status.

The V call is TRBV9, the J call TRBJ2-2; 15 nucleotides line up with TRBD2. The sequence was collected from a young woman in good health and CMV-seronegative. The sequencing sample was made of PBMCs. The CDR3 nucleotides read TGTGCCAGCAGCGTAGAAGGACTAGCGGGGGGGGCCAACACCGGGGAGCTGTTTTTT. Translating it yields CASSVEGLAGGANTGELFF.